The 3 T cell receptor beta chains below come from one sample, sequenced in a study of follicular helper T cells after annual influenza vaccination. TCRdb's table, derived via immunoSEQ multiplex PCR, lists solely in-frame clones and lacks some. This table holds about 14,000 clones, around four fifths found once. Time point reported: 2014-2015 season, pre-vaccination. Sequences were derived from CXCR5- memory CD4+ T cells sorted from blood, sampled on the day of influenza vaccination. The origin of the receptors is an adult who received the influenza vaccine.

J is TRBJ2-5 and V is TRBV1; TRBD2, the table's D call, lacks a check against the DNA. TRBV1 is reported as a pseudogene. The CDR3 is made up of 17 amino acids. CDR3 nucleotide sequence: TGCACCAGCAGACGCATACTAGCGGGGGAGTTACAAGAGACCCAGTACTTC. It translates to CTSRRILAGELQETQYF.

The chain joins TRBV30 to TRBJ2-5, with 8 bases that match TRBD2. The V gene's germline CDR1 is GTSNPN and CDR2 SVGIG (reference sequence). The CDR3 has 16 residues. After removal of 0 bases from V and 0 bases from J, the junction contained 6 bases not matched to a gene. In nucleotides, the CDR3 is TGTGCCTGGAGTGTAACAAGCGGGGGATACCAAGAGACCCAGTACTTC. Protein: CAWSVTSGGYQETQYF.

The rearrangement uses TRBV30 and TRBJ1-1; D unresolved. CDR1 and CDR2 from the germline V gene are GTSNPN and SVGIG (reference sequence). Trimming pared 3 bases from V and 1 base from J, leaving 9 bases between. The CDR3 runs 13 residues. In DNA form, the CDR3 reads TGTGCCTGGAGCCTTGTTGGGAACACTGAAGCTTTCTTT. Its protein product is CAWSLVGNTEAFF.